The 7 T cell receptor beta chains given below trace back to one sample, sequenced in a study of CD4+ T cells in melanoma. Profiling relied on immunoSEQ multiplex PCR, and the TCRdb table lists in-frame clones only, not all of them. The sample holds around 100,000 clones; 92% are singletons and the top ten take about 3.5%. The sequenced material came from peripheral blood. The origin of the receptors is a human donor with melanoma.

V and J are TRBV19 and TRBJ2-3, with 7 bases fitting TRBD2. The CDR3 runs to 14 residues. V dropped 8 bases and J dropped 2; count of bases not matched to a gene: 7. Germline CDR1 is LNHDA and CDR2 is SQIVND (reference sequence). This CDR3 reads CASRLADFTDTQYF. The CDR3 DNA sequence: TGTGCCAGTCGGCTAGCGGACTTCACAGATACGCAGTATTTT.

Only one count was recorded for this clone. The V gene is TRBV4-3, the J gene TRBJ2-5; maybe TRBD2 (7 bases). Trimming took off 0 bases at V and 4 bases at J, with 18 bases between the two ends. The CDR3 is 17 amino acids. Germline loops: CDR1 LGHNA, CDR2 YSLEER. This CDR3 reads CASSQDAIGGGRETQYF. In DNA form, the CDR3 reads TGCGCCAGCAGCCAAGACGCTATTGGGGGGGGGCGAGAGACCCAGTACTTC.

This clone was seen just once. The gene calls are TRBV18 and TRBJ1-1; TRBD1 matches 7 bases. The CDR3 spans 14 residues. V trimming: 2 bases; J trimming: 1 base; junction bases outside the gene matches: 1. Germline V gene sequence: CDR1 KGHSH, CDR2 LQKENI. The CDR3 region is CASSPRGQNTEAFF. The CDR3 region has the DNA TGTGCCAGCTCACCAAGGGGGCAGAACACTGAAGCTTTCTTT.

This CDR3 is CASSYLTGTEAFF. The DNA of the CDR3 is TGTGCCAGCAGTTACTTGACGGGCACTGAAGCTTTCTTT. The gene calls are TRBV6-5 and TRBJ1-1; D is uncertain. The germline gives CDR1 MNHEY, CDR2 SVGAGI. CDR3 length: 13 amino acids. Trimming stripped 1 base from V and 4 bases from J, with 7 bases between.

The chain employs TRBV7-9 and TRBJ2-7; no clear D gene. This CDR3 comprises 15 residues. Trimming took off 2 bases at V and 5 bases at J, with 16 bases between the two ends. CDR1 is SEHNR and CDR2 is FQNEAQ in the germline V gene (reference sequence). This CDR3 is CASSLLGRLPDEQYF. The CDR3 bases are TGTGCCAGCAGCTTACTGGGCAGGCTCCCGGACGAGCAGTACTTC.

V usage is TRBV28 and J usage is TRBJ1-5, with D maybe TRBD1 (6 bases). Germline-derived CDR1 and CDR2 are MDHEN and SYDVKM. The CDR3 is 19 amino acids. V was cut by 6 bases and J by 1 base, with 25 bases left in between. The CDR3: CASSQPARQVPGSNQPQHF. The CDR3 DNA reads TGTGCCAGCAGCCAACCCGCCCGACAGGTACCGGGGAGCAATCAGCCCCAGCATTTT.

DNA of the CDR3: TGTGCCAGCAGCTTGGGTAGCTCCTACGAGCAGTACTTC. Amino acid sequence: CASSLGSSYEQYF. V usage is TRBV5-4 and J usage is TRBJ2-7; no reliable D call. The germline gives CDR1 SGHNT, CDR2 YYREEE (reference sequence). With 0 bases removed from V and 0 bases from J, the gap between germline ends came to 4 bases. This CDR3 contains 13 residues.